The following is a T cell receptor (beta chain) sequence with its context. Which antigen it targets is not known. Qualities for individual bases were not recorded, and no much larger clone is one base off. The data originate from a study of T cells in Graves' hyperthyroidism and ophthalmopathy (dated by TCRdb to about 2019). About the investigation overall: To identify distinguishing TCR V-J signatures, a discovery cohort of 95 to 100 patients was used, comprising 40 to 45 with Graves' ophthalmopathy and 55 to 65 with stable Graves' hyperthyroidism. Prospective prediction of ophthalmopathy was tested in an independent validation cohort consisting of 18 to 20 hyperthyroidism patients and some 16 patients who later progressed to ophthalmopathy. For training and testing, the roughly 97 patients in the discovery cohort were randomly divided in a 7:3 ratio. The study also compared thyroid tissue and blood T-cell repertoires from five or six Graves' hyperthyroidism patients. Following sampling, methimazole starting at 30 mg daily was given to hyperthyroidism patients, and high-dose intravenous methylprednisolone was given to ophthalmopathy patients. The paper reports TCR Vbeta CDR3 sequencing of some 140 peripheral blood samples: 40 or so ophthalmopathy, some 80 hyperthyroidism and approximately 17 progressor patients.

Points the paper makes about the study in general: During validation, the model predicted progression to ophthalmopathy a median of approximately 7 months ahead of onset, with roughly 65% sensitivity and 72% to 80% specificity. Most expanded thyroid clonotypes (frequency above 0.001) were also detected in blood, suggesting blood repertoires may reflect thyroid immune responses. A 13 V-J signature model separated ophthalmopathy from stable hyperthyroidism, with approximately 87% sensitivity and 81.08% specificity in cross-validation and 80%/75% in testing. No statistical method was used to set the sample size in advance, and investigators knew the group allocation.

A patient counted as having stable Graves' hyperthyroidism if no progression to ophthalmopathy occurred over 18 months of follow-up. Hyperthyroidism patients were newly diagnosed, had a disease duration of under 2 months, and were aged 18 to 65 years. Any patient with an uncontrolled infection, another autoimmune disease, pregnancy or lactation was excluded. Diagnoses were based on clinical symptoms, serum thyroxine and TRAb, thyroid ultrasound and orbital computed tomography. Trizol reagent was used to extract total RNA, and RNA quality was then checked on an Agilent 2100 Bioanalyzer. The TCR beta CDR3 regions were amplified from RNA transcripts. The TCR CDR3 was subjected to a first round of RT-PCR using the HTBI primer set and the Qiagen OneStep RT-PCR kit. Libraries were constructed in a second round of multiplex PCR, after which size selection and purification were performed. Paired-end sequencing of the libraries was performed with 100 bp reads on an Illumina HiSeq2000. The authors' analysis ran thus. Raw data were processed with SOAPnuke, discarding reads with adapters, uncalled bases, mean Phred below 15, or no exact constant-primer or identifier match. High-quality paired reads were merged with COPE v1.2.5, and unique nucleotide sequences were defined as clonotypes. MiTCR v1.1 was used to align clonotypes to the IMGT TRBV, TRBD and TRBJ reference segments. Only V-J combinations with frequency above 0.0001, covering 98% to 99.2% of repertoires, were analysed. The TCS score was defined as F50 (clonal expansion) divided by E x V (chaos), with BLOSUM62-based TCRdist calculated between CDR3 peptides within each V-J. Welch's t-statistics and random forest reduced around 550 V-J features to 10 to 15, which were used in a naive Bayes classifier (R e1071). The public reads were run again by TCRdb, first through fastp at Q25 and then through MiXCR, and only productive beta chains were kept. Duplicate CDR3 protein sequences are folded into a single record with the most common DNA and genes. What appears here as the V and J calls and clone size reflects TCRdb's work, not the paper's. The sample table lists some 510,000 distinct CDR3 sequences, about 43% of them with a count of one. The ten largest clones capture roughly 8.2% of the sample.

This receptor was obtained from a woman under 30 with Graves' hyperthyroidism. Donor details come from another sample of the same person, matched by shared clones. The sample comprised peripheral blood or thyroid tissue (not recorded which).

The CDR3: CASSLTSGRSHEQYF. The nucleotide sequence is TGTGCCAGCAGTCTTACTAGCGGGAGATCGCACGAGCAGTACTTC. This receptor chain uses TRBV25-1 and TRBJ2-7; the junction holds 11 bases that match TRBD2. For CDR1 and CDR2, the germline V gene lists MGHDK and SYGVNS. CDR3 length: 15 amino acids, cysteine to phenylalanine. The sequence is cut down to CDR3 DNA, 45 bases in frame from base 1. After removal of 5 bases from V and 5 bases from J, the junction retains 8 bases not matched to a gene.